Detailed here is one T cell receptor beta chain. This entry belongs to a study of T cells in Graves' hyperthyroidism and ophthalmopathy. The TCR beta CDR3 regions underwent amplification using RNA transcripts as the source. RT-PCR in the first round (using the HTBI primer set) targeted the TCR CDR3. TCRdb re-analysed the multiplex PCR reads in MiXCR, keeping a single row per CDR3 protein. Seen here are about 300,000 distinct CDR3 sequences, approximately 15% observed once, and the top ten hold roughly a third. Patients between 18 and 65 years old had hyperthyroidism, newly diagnosed and lasting under 2 months. Fresh peripheral blood, 7.5 to 10 ml of it, supplied the PBMCs. Germline CDR1 LNHDA, CDR2 SQIVND (reference sequence). Trimming shortened V by 5 bases and J by 0 bases, and 11 bases separated the two germline ends. The CDR3 is 15 residues long.

The clonotype comes from a man between 25 and 39 years old with Graves' hyperthyroidism. Source material: blood. This rearrangement joins TRBV19 to TRBJ1-3, with D possibly TRBD1 on 5 matching bases. CDR3 coding DNA: TGTGCCAGTAGTTGGACAAACCTCTCTGGAAACACCATATATTTT. Residues: CASSWTNLSGNTIYF.